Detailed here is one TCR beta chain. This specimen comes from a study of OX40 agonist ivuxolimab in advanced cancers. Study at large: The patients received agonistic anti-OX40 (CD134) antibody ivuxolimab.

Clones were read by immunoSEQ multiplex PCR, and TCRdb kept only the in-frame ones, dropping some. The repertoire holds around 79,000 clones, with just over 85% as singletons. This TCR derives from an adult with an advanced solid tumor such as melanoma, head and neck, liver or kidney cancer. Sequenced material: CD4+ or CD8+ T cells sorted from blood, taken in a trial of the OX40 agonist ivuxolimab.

The CDR3 protein is CASSEAGRGRETQYF. As DNA, the CDR3 is TGTGCCAGCAGTGAAGCGGGGAGGGGAAGAGAGACCCAGTACTTC. The chain employs TRBV2 and TRBJ2-5; 7 bases are a match to TRBD2. V was clipped by 0 bases and J by 4 bases; unmatched bases: 5. The CDR3 contains 15 residues. Germline loops: CDR1 SNHLY, CDR2 FYNNEI. The whole variable domain, remainder taken from reference TRBV2 and TRBJ2-5, is EPEVTQTPSHQVTQMGQEVILRCVPISNHLYFYWYRQILGQKVEFLVSFYNNEISEKSEIFDDQFSVERPDGSNFTLKIRSTKLEDSAMYFCASSEAGRGRETQYFGPGTRLLVL.